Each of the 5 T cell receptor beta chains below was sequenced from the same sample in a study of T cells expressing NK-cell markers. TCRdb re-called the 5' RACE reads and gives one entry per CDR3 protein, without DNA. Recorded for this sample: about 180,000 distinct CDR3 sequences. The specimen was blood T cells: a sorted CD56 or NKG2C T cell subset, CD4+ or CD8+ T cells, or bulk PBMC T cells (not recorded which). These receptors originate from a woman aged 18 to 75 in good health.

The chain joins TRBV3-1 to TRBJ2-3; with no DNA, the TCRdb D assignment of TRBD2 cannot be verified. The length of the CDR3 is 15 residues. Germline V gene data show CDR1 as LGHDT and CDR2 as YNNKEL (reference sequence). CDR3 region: CASSKNSGSTDTQYF.

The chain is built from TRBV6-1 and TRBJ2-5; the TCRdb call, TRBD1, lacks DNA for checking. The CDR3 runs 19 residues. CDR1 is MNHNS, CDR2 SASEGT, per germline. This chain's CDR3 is CASSPPGQGRLNSRETQYF.

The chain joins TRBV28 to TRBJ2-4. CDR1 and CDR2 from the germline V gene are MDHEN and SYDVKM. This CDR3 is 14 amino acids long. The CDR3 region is CASSPNDGKNIQYF.

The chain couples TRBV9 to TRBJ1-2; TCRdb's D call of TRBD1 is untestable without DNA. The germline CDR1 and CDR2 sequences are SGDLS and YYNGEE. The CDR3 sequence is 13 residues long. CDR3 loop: CASSVVTGNGYTF.

This CDR3 reads CASRQGQSLRGTTEAFF. V and J are TRBV6-1 and TRBJ1-1; TCRdb's assignment of TRBD1 cannot be checked, as there is no DNA. This CDR3 is 17 amino acids long. CDR1 is MNHNS, CDR2 SASEGT, per germline.